This is a list of T cell receptor beta chains from one sample in a study of cytomegalovirus exposure and HLA in healthy donors. This table comes from immunoSEQ multiplex PCR, and its TCRdb copy is limited to in-frame clones, with some not included. The sample includes about 99,000 clones, roughly three quarters of them seen just once. Sequencing was performed on PBMCs. All receptors derive from a woman aged 18-29 years in good health and CMV-seropositive. Each CDR3 is given without its conserved first and last residue.

>TRBV11-2
ASSSSSGRGGNEQF
>TRBV6-5
ASSPGGQETQY
>TRBV5-1
ASSLTPTGETQY
>TRBV9
ASSVAVGGRTGELF
>TRBV27
ASSSRGTQY
>TRBV4-3
ASSHGTGGTEAF
>TRBV18
ASSGASGGTLGEQY
>TRBV11-1
ASSLGGGADEQF
>TRBV11-2
ASSPAETQY
>TRBV28
ASSFGQGVNQPQH
>TRBV7-9
ATSLDALLKNIQY
>TRBV29-1
SVGSDRRNTGELF
>TRBV5-1
ASSLEWTVNEKLF
>TRBV27
ASSWTVSYEQY
>TRBV5-1
ASSPRPGNTIY
>TRBV18
ASSPSGRGNQPQH
>TRBV9
ASSAQGTTDTQY
>TRBV9
ASSVLQGMNTEAF
>TRBV6-1
ASRRTGGYEETQY
>TRBV28
ASSFGTAYEQY
>TRBV29-1
SVGDRTNQPQH
>TRBV29-1
SVSVGQSQETQY
>TRBV21-1
ASSRTSDTDTQY
>TRBV29-1
SVAATRDPLAALH
>TRBV7-9
ASSLGGTFQEQY
>TRBV4-1
ASSQGLASGELF
>TRBV9
ASSSGTADLEAF
>TRBV10-1
ASSESRDSYEQY
>TRBV27
ASSLMGGGIGEYGYT